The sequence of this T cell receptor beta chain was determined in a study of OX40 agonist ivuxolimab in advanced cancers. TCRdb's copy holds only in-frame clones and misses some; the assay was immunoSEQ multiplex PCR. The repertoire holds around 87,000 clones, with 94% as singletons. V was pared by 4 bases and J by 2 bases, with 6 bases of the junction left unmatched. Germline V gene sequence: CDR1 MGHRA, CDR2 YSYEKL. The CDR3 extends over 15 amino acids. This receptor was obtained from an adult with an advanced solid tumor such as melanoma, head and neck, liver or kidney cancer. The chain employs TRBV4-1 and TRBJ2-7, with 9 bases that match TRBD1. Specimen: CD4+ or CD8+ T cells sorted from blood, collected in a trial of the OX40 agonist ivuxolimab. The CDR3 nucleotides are TGCGCCAGCAGCCCAGAGGGACAGGGAACCTACGAGCAGTACTTC. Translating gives CASSPEGQGTYEQYF.